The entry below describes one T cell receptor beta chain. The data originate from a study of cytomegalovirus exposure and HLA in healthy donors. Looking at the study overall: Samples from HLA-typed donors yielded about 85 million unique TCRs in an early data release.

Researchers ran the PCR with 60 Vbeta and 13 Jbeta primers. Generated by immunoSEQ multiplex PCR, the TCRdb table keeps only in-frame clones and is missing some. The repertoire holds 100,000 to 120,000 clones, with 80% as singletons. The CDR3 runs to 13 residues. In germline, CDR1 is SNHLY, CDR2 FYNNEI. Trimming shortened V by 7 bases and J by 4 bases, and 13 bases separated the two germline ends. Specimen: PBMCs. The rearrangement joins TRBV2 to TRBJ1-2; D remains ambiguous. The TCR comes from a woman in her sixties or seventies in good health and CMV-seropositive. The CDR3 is CASKVSGPYGYTF. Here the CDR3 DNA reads TGTGCCAGCAAGGTTTCAGGTCCCTATGGCTACACCTTC.